This T cell receptor (beta chain) emerged from a study of vaccination effects on CD4 cells after COVID-19. This clone is medium-sized (0.01 to 0.1%) within its sample. Its antigen is as yet unknown. This table comes from immunoSEQ multiplex PCR, and its TCRdb copy is limited to in-frame clones, with some not included. The sample shows 20,000 to 25,000 clones, around three quarters of them seen only once. The ViraFEST assay expanded antigen-specific CD4+ T cells with viral peptide pools before sequencing. Cells that had been cultured for about 10 days were the source of isolated CD4+ T cells. Vaccinated recipients, who were negative for nucleocapsid antibodies, had no history of SARS-CoV-2 infection. Cultures used 2.1 million or so PBMC per well, approximately 9.6 IU/ml IL-2 and approximately 10 ug/ml peptides. Researchers swapped half the medium for IL-2 medium on both days 3 and 7. CDR3 length: 13 amino acids. Looked up from germline, CDR1 is SGHTA and CDR2 is FQGNSA. Trimming stripped 2 bases from V and 3 bases from J, with 7 bases between.

Study observations and caveats: Convalescent patients numbered few in the study; early post-infection timepoints were missing entirely.

This chain joins TRBV7-2 and TRBJ1-2; no firm D call. The sequence was obtained from a human donor who received a COVID-19 vaccine. This material consisted of CD4+ T cells from PBMCs cultured with HCoV-NL63 spike peptides, taken before COVID-19 vaccination. CDR3 sequence (DNA): TGTGCCAGCAGCTTATACATGGACTATGGCTACACCTTC. Amino acid sequence: CASSLYMDYGYTF. Looking up the rest from reference TRBV7-2 and TRBJ1-2 gives the full variable domain: GAGVSQSPSNKVTEKGKDVELRCDPISGHTALYWYRQSLGQGLEFLIYFQGNSAPDKSGLPSDRFSAERTGGSVSTLTIQRTQQEDSAVYLCASSLYMDYGYTFGSGTRLTVV.